The 29 T cell receptor beta chains below come from one sample, sequenced in a study of cytotoxic CD8 clonotypes in ibrutinib-treated CLL. Measured with immunoSEQ multiplex PCR; TCRdb has only the in-frame clones, and not every one. Among more than 70,000 clones listed, about four fifths were seen once. Sequences were derived from PBMCs, sampled after 12 months of ibrutinib treatment. Receptors were obtained from a human donor with chronic lymphocytic leukemia.

This clone came up once. The V and J genes are TRBV19 and TRBJ1-5, with 7 bases that match TRBD1. After removal of 7 bases from V and 3 bases from J, the junction contained 12 bases not matched to a gene. Per the germline V gene, CDR1 is LNHDA and CDR2 is SQIVND (reference sequence). The CDR3 length is 16 residues. CDR3 protein: CASTRPGGRDNQPQHF. For the CDR3, the DNA is TGTGCCAGTACCCGCCCAGGGGGGCGAGACAATCAGCCCCAGCATTTT.

The V gene is TRBV18, the J gene TRBJ2-7; D may be TRBD2 (6 bases). Germline loops: CDR1 KGHSH, CDR2 LQKENI. This CDR3 spans 15 amino acids. Trimming stripped 3 bases from V and 9 bases from J, with 21 bases between. As DNA, the CDR3 is TGTGCCAGCTCACCGGGTGTGCAGGAGGGACGAGGGCAGTACTTC. Translated: CASSPGVQEGRGQYF.

This clone was seen more than once but under ten times. The genes are TRBV7-2 and TRBJ2-3, with D maybe TRBD1 (5 bases). The CDR3 consists of 16 residues. The V gene lost 5 bases and the J gene lost 4 bases, with 19 bases spanning the gap. The germline gives CDR1 SGHTA, CDR2 FQGNSA. The CDR3 reads CASSPRPPGSADTQYF. DNA of the CDR3: TGTGCCAGCAGCCCCAGGCCCCCAGGGTCGGCAGATACGCAGTATTTT.

The chain joins TRBV27 to TRBJ1-1; 10 bases fit TRBD1. Trimming at V came to 8 bases and at J to 1 base, leaving 7 bases not matched to a gene. Germline V gene lookup returns CDR1 MNHEY and CDR2 SMNVEV (reference sequence). There are 15 residues in the CDR3. The CDR3 region is CASGDRGQANTEAFF. CDR3 in DNA: TGTGCCAGCGGGGACAGGGGCCAGGCGAACACTGAAGCTTTCTTT.

The genes are TRBV2 and TRBJ1-2, with unresolved D. From germline, CDR1 is SNHLY and CDR2 FYNNEI. CDR3 length equals 12 residues. Trimming took off 6 bases at V and 5 bases at J, with 10 bases between the two ends. The DNA of the CDR3 is TGTGCCAGCAGCCAGGTCCCTTATGGCTACACCTTC. Its protein is CASSQVPYGYTF.

The chain recombines TRBV7-9 with TRBJ2-3, with 7 bases aligning to TRBD2. CDR1 and CDR2 from the germline V gene are SEHNR and FQNEAQ (reference sequence). The V segment lost 5 bases and the J segment 6 bases; nucleotides outside the gene matches: 8. The CDR3 consists of 14 residues. CDR3 in amino acids: CASSTQAGGDTQYF. The CDR3 coding sequence is TGTGCCAGCAGCACCCAGGCCGGGGGGGATACGCAGTATTTT.

This clone is deemed medium-sized. The chain combines TRBV19 with TRBJ1-5; tentative D call: TRBD1 (5 bases). This CDR3 contains 15 residues. Germline assignment: CDR1 LNHDA and CDR2 SQIVND (reference sequence). Deletions cut 6 bases from V and 7 bases from J, with 19 bases between. CDR3 DNA: TGTGCCAGTAGCCGACCCCTCGGGGACGGGCAGCCCCAGCATTTT. Protein: CASSRPLGDGQPQHF. The whole variable domain, filled in from reference TRBV19 and TRBJ1-5, reads DGGITQSPKYLFRKEGQNVTLSCEQNLNHDAMYWYRQDPGQGLRLIYYSQIVNDFQKGDIAEGYSVSREKKESFPLTVTSAQKNPTAFYLCASSRPLGDGQPQHFGDGTRLSIL.

The chain combines TRBV19 with TRBJ1-5, with a possible D match to TRBD1 (5 bases). The CDR3 covers 13 residues. From germline, CDR1 is LNHDA and CDR2 SQIVND (reference sequence). V was shortened by 6 bases and J by 7 bases, with 13 bases between the two germline ends. CDR3 nucleotide sequence: TGTGCCAGTAGCCGAGGGGCAGGACAGCCCCAGCATTTT. It yields the protein CASSRGAGQPQHF.

The V call is TRBV6-6, the J call TRBJ1-5; 7 nucleotides line up with TRBD1. Germline V CDR1 and CDR2: MNHNY, SVGAGI (reference sequence). Unmatched junction bases numbered 7, after V lost 5 bases and J lost 3 bases. The CDR3 is 15 amino acids. CDR3 bases: TGTGCCAGCAGTCCCACCAGGGGGGCCAATCAGCCCCAGCATTTT. Its protein is CASSPTRGANQPQHF.

The chain uses TRBV4-3 and TRBJ2-7, with D unresolved. V lost 0 bases and J lost 3, with 15 bases in between. This CDR3 comprises 16 residues. The germline V gene encodes CDR1 LGHNA and CDR2 YSLEER. CDR3 DNA sequence: TGCGCCAGCAGCCAAGAGCGAGCCGGAAATTACTACGAGCAGTACTTC. Translating it yields CASSQERAGNYYEQYF.

About this clone: The same CDR3 arises from other DNA sequences in this sample as well. The genes are TRBV18 and TRBJ2-7; no definite D call. The CDR3 is made up of 13 amino acids. The germline V and J ends were trimmed by 3 bases and 0 bases, with 6 bases remaining between them. Looked up from germline, CDR1 is KGHSH and CDR2 is LQKENI. The CDR3 reads CASSPPSSYEQYF. CDR3 DNA: TGTGCCAGCTCACCGCCGAGCTCCTACGAGCAGTACTTC.

The sample holds a few counts of this clone. The gene calls are TRBV7-3 and TRBJ2-2; TRBD1 or TRBD2 may be the D gene (5 bases each). V lost 5 bases and J lost 2, with 9 bases in between. This CDR3 region has 14 residues. Germline V lookup: CDR1 SGHTA, CDR2 FQGTGA. CDR3 coding DNA: TGTGCCAGCAGCAAAGGGACCAACACCGGGGAGCTGTTTTTT. Protein sequence: CASSKGTNTGELFF.

The J gene is TRBJ2-7, the V gene TRBV7-6; no definite D call. The length of the CDR3 is 12 residues. CDR1 is SGHVS and CDR2 is FNYEAQ in the germline V gene. V dropped 4 bases and J dropped 3 bases, with 7 bases sitting between them. The chain's CDR3 is CASSSRSYEQYF. In DNA, the CDR3 is TGTGCCAGCAGCTCCCGGAGCTACGAGCAGTACTTC.

The rearrangement uses TRBV7-3 and TRBJ2-2; possible D gene TRBD2, 7 bases. From germline, CDR1 is SGHTA and CDR2 FQGTGA. The CDR3 contains 15 residues. V lost 2 bases to trimming and J lost 6 bases, with 13 bases between them. Written as DNA, the CDR3 is TGTGCCAGCAGCTTAGGAACAGGGAGGGCCGGGGAGCTGTTTTTT. Translated, it gives CASSLGTGRAGELFF.

The V call is TRBV6-1, the J call TRBJ1-2; D is ambiguous. This CDR3 spans 12 amino acids. The germline CDR1 and CDR2 sequences are MNHNS and SASEGT. V gave up 3 bases and J gave up 5 bases, with 7 bases separating them. Here the CDR3 DNA reads TGTGCCAGCAGTGATCCTACTTATGGCTACACCTTC. Encoded protein: CASSDPTYGYTF.

The chain is built from TRBV7-2 and TRBJ1-5; D gene ambiguous. Trimming shortened V by 5 bases and J by 0 bases, and 11 bases separated the two germline ends. The CDR3 sequence is 15 residues long. Germline V CDR1 and CDR2: SGHTA, FQGNSA. Here the CDR3 DNA reads TGTGCCAGCAGCCCCGGTGGGTCTAGCAATCAGCCCCAGCATTTT. The encoded protein is CASSPGGSSNQPQHF.

The chain combines TRBV9 with TRBJ2-7; D is perhaps TRBD2 (5 bases). This CDR3 region has 15 residues. Germline lookup yields CDR1 SGDLS and CDR2 YYNGEE. The ends were cut back, 5 bases at V and 0 bases at J, with 15 bases in the middle. Here the CDR3 reads CASSLGGLSSYEQYF. CDR3 nucleotide sequence: TGTGCCAGCAGTCTCGGCGGGTTGAGCTCCTACGAGCAGTACTTC.

This clone has more than one count but fewer than ten. This chain connects TRBV7-9 to TRBJ2-3; D is possibly TRBD1 (5 bases). CDR1 SEHNR and CDR2 FQNEAQ come from the germline V gene (reference sequence). V gave up 4 bases and J gave up 4 bases, with 18 bases separating them. The CDR3 runs 16 residues. The CDR3 bases are TGTGCCAGCAGCTCCCTTTCTGGGTTAGGGGCAGATACGCAGTATTTT. Its protein is CASSSLSGLGADTQYF.

This clone was picked up many times. The rearrangement links TRBV7-2 to TRBJ2-1, with D tentatively TRBD1 or TRBD2 (6 bases each). This CDR3 comprises 15 residues. CDR1 is SGHTA and CDR2 is FQGNSA in the germline V gene. V was shortened by 5 bases and J by 1 base, with 12 bases between the two germline ends. CDR3 protein: CASSIRGASYNEQFF. CDR3 sequence (DNA): TGTGCCAGCAGCATTAGGGGGGCATCCTACAATGAGCAGTTCTTC.

The rearrangement joins TRBV9 to TRBJ2-1; TRBD2 matches at 11 bases. Losses at the gene ends were 0 bases for V and 7 bases for J; bases not matched to a gene: 12. From germline, CDR1 is SGDLS and CDR2 YYNGEE. The CDR3 contains 18 residues. The CDR3 loop is CASSVGVSGGAESNEQFF. The CDR3 nucleotides are TGTGCCAGCAGCGTAGGGGTTAGCGGGGGGGCCGAGAGTAATGAGCAGTTCTTC.

The V and J genes are TRBV12-5 and TRBJ1-1; TRBD1 matches at 10 bases. The CDR3 consists of 17 residues. Germline CDR1 and CDR2: LGHNT and FRNRAP. Trimming took 0 bases from V and 5 from J; bases not matched to a gene: 9. The DNA of the CDR3 is TGTGCTAGTGGTTTGGTATTGGTGGGGACAGGGGTTACTGAAGCTTTCTTT. The encoded protein is CASGLVLVGTGVTEAFF.

V gene TRBV6-1 combines with J gene TRBJ2-7, with 16 nucleotides matching TRBD2. The CDR3 spans 17 residues. CDR1 and CDR2 from the germline V gene are MNHNS and SASEGT. V shed 2 bases and J 5 bases; nucleotides not matched to a gene: 6. The CDR3 loop is CASSETGLAGGEDEQYF. In DNA form, the CDR3 reads TGTGCCAGCAGTGAAACGGGACTAGCGGGAGGGGAGGACGAGCAGTACTTC.

The chain recombines TRBV6-5 with TRBJ2-7; D gene uncertain. With 4 bases removed from V and 0 bases from J, the gap between germline ends came to 13 bases. This CDR3 is built from 15 residues. Germline V CDR1 and CDR2: MNHEY, SVGAGI. This chain's CDR3 is CASSSGGLSSYEQYF. The CDR3 nucleotides read TGTGCCAGCAGTTCTGGCGGTTTAAGCTCCTACGAGCAGTACTTC.

The chain combines TRBV12-5 with TRBJ2-3, with a tentative D call TRBD2 (5 bases). This CDR3 comprises 15 residues. Trimming left V 6 bases short and J 4 bases short, with 17 bases between. CDR1 and CDR2 from the germline V gene are LGHNT and FRNRAP. The CDR3 spells CASGPGLPGADTQYF. In nucleotides, the CDR3 is TGTGCTAGTGGCCCCGGACTCCCTGGCGCAGATACGCAGTATTTT.

The genes are TRBV7-3 and TRBJ2-1; tentatively, D is TRBD2 (5 bases). Between the trimmed V and J ends, which lost 2 bases and 4 bases, there was a span of 9 bases. The CDR3 totals 14 residues. Germline-derived CDR1 and CDR2 are SGHTA and FQGTGA. The CDR3 DNA follows: TGTGCCAGCAGCTTATTGGGCGGGTACAATGAGCAGTTCTTC. Translating it yields CASSLLGGYNEQFF.

This CDR3 reads CAISESGVVTQYF. CDR3 nucleotide sequence: TGTGCCATCAGTGAGTCGGGGGTTGTTACGCAGTATTTT. The genes are TRBV10-3 and TRBJ2-3; TRBD1 or TRBD2 may be the D gene (5 bases each). Trimming pared 0 bases from V and 8 bases from J, leaving 9 bases between. This CDR3 has 13 residues. Germline CDR1 is ENHRY and CDR2 is SYGVKD.

The genes are TRBV5-6 and TRBJ1-2; 7 nucleotides line up with TRBD1. Germline assignment: CDR1 SGHDT and CDR2 YYEEEE. This CDR3 region has 15 residues. With 2 bases clipped from V and 4 bases from J, the junction kept 8 bases outside the gene matches. The CDR3 spells CASSLREQGGYGYTF. The CDR3 region has the DNA TGTGCCAGCAGCTTAAGGGAGCAGGGGGGCTATGGCTACACCTTC.

This chain uses TRBV18 with TRBJ1-5; no firm D call. The germline V and J ends were trimmed by 3 bases and 3 bases, with 12 bases remaining between them. The germline V gene encodes CDR1 KGHSH and CDR2 LQKENI. CDR3 length equals 15 residues. Here the CDR3 DNA reads TGTGCCAGCTCACCGACCCCGGGTACCAATCAGCCCCAGCATTTT. This encodes CASSPTPGTNQPQHF.

This chain links TRBV13 with TRBJ2-5, with TRBD2 as a possible D gene (7 bases). V was clipped by 4 bases and J by 2 bases, with 26 bases between them. The CDR3 sequence is 19 residues long. The germline V gene encodes CDR1 PRHDT and CDR2 FYEKMQ (reference sequence). For the CDR3, the DNA is TGTGCCAGCAGCTCTACCGCTCCTATGGGCGGGGGCCTACAAGAGACCCAGTACTTC. It encodes CASSSTAPMGGGLQETQYF.